A single TCR beta chain is shown here with its context. The study recruited people aged 18 to 89 years across approximately 24 US areas. Participants had their cohort set by participant-reported clinical history. Recovered status applied to Cohort 3 donors who had two consecutive negative PCRs. It also applied to those with clearance or with symptom resolution. This sample was included in a study of blood T cell repertoires in COVID-19. Per the study methods: From reference gene primer amplification, estimates of nucleated cell counts were derived. TCRdb's table, derived via immunoSEQ multiplex PCR, lists solely in-frame clones and lacks some. Clone size and V and J calls were adopted from that table, with D and trimming inferred from the DNA. The top ten hold 0.9% to 1.5% of the sample, which has 300,000 to 400,000 clones, 85% to 90% seen once. The clonotype was recovered from a woman between 18 and 29 years old who had recovered from COVID-19. The specimen was PBMCs or T cells enriched from blood (not recorded which).

CDR3 loop: CASSLDLGQKNIQYF. In nucleotides, the CDR3 is TGCGCCAGCAGCTTGGATCTCGGACAGAAAAACATTCAGTACTTC. The chain recombines TRBV5-1 with TRBJ2-4; D may be TRBD1 (6 bases). V dropped 0 bases and J dropped 4 bases, with 11 bases sitting between them. CDR1 SGHRS and CDR2 YFSETQ come from the germline V gene. The CDR3 extends over 15 amino acids.